This TCR beta chain was captured in a study of T cells in Graves' hyperthyroidism and ophthalmopathy. This clonotype was seen a few times. Source material for PBMCs was about 10 ml fresh peripheral blood. Amplified regions were TCR beta CDR3 sequences from RNA transcripts. HTBI primers were the set used in a first-round RT-PCR of the TCR CDR3. TCRdb independently ran MiXCR on the multiplex PCR reads; one entry per CDR3 protein. Among around 720,000 distinct CDR3 sequences, approximately 40% were seen once, and the ten largest hold around 29%. The sample taken for sequencing was blood. The receptor was isolated from a woman in her thirties or forties with Graves' hyperthyroidism.

The CDR3: CATSHGGEPVVAYF. The DNA of the CDR3 is TGTGCCACCAGCCATGGGGGAGAACCCGTGGTGGCGTACTTC. This chain links TRBV15 with TRBJ2-5; D may correspond to TRBD1 or TRBD2 (5 bases each). The CDR3 has 14 residues. Germline V gene data show CDR1 as LNHNV and CDR2 as YYDKDF (reference sequence). The ends were cut back, 5 bases at V and 13 bases at J, with 23 bases in the middle.